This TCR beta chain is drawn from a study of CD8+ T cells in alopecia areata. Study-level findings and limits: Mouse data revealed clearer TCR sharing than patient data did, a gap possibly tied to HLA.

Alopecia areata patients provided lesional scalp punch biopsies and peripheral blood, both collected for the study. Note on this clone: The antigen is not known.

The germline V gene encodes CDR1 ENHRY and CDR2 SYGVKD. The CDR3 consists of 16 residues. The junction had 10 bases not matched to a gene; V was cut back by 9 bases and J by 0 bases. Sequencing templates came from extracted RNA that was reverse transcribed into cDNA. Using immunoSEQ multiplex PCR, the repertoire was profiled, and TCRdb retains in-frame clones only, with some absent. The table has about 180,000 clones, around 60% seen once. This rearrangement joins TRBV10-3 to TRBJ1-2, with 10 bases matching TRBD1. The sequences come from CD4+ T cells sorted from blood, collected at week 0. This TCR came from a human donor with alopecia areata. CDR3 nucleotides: TGTGCCATTGCCGACAGGGGGCGGGGAGCTAACTATGGCTACACCTTC. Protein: CAIADRGRGANYGYTF.